The rows below give T cell receptor beta chains drawn from one sample of a study of spatial heterogeneity in lung cancer. TCRdb analysed the 5' RACE reads with MiXCR anew, one entry per CDR3 protein. The sample shows about 44,000 distinct CDR3 sequences, roughly an eighth of them seen only once. Sample: PBMCs, taken at surgery. These receptors originate from a male donor with early-stage non-small cell lung cancer. Each CDR3 is given with its conserved first and last residue. A D gene is named only where the DNA matches it firmly. Clone size, where shown, is once, few, many, or a class for clones that have expanded.

J gene	CDR3 length	V gene	D gene	clone size	CDR3 protein	CDR3 DNA
TRBJ2-5	14	TRBV7-2	NA	NA	CASSLGEYQETQYF	TGTGCCAGCAGCTTAGGGGAGTACCAAGAGACCCAGTACTTC
TRBJ2-1	18	TRBV28	TRBD2	few	CASSSLGLSGRTGNEQFF	TGTGCCAGCAGTTCCTTAGGGCTTAGCGGGAGAACGGGGAATGAGCAGTTCTTC
TRBJ2-7	14	TRBV29-1	NA	few	CSVVTTGGSYEQYF	TGCAGCGTCGTGACCACAGGAGGGAGCTACGAGCAGTACTTC
TRBJ2-7	12	TRBV7-8	NA	few	CASSPPSYEQYF	TGTGCCAGCAGCCCCCCCTCCTACGAGCAGTACTTC
TRBJ2-4	13	TRBV2	TRBD2	many	CASSGGGNNIQYF	TGTGCCAGCAGTGGCGGGGGAAATAACATTCAGTACTTC
TRBJ1-2	14	TRBV6-5	TRBD1	NA	CASSYAGGFYGYTF	TGTGCCAGCAGTTACGCAGGGGGCTTCTATGGCTACACCTTC
TRBJ2-3	16	TRBV29-1	NA	few	CSSDSSAGPRTDTQYF	TGCAGCTCCGATAGTTCGGCCGGGCCACGCACAGATACGCAGTATTTT
TRBJ1-2	17	TRBV25-1	TRBD1	NA	CASSEGGTGGMGYGYTF	TGTGCCAGCAGTGAGGGGGGGACAGGAGGTATGGGCTATGGCTACACCTTC
TRBJ2-7	13	TRBV3-1	TRBD1	many	CASSPGQLYEQYF	TGTGCCAGCAGTCCGGGACAGCTTTACGAGCAGTACTTC
TRBJ1-6	16	TRBV11-2	TRBD1	many	CASRPGTGLYNSPLHF	TGTGCCAGCAGGCCCGGGACAGGACTTTATAATTCACCCCTCCACTTT
TRBJ2-7	15	TRBV11-2	NA	few	CASSPIRGGGYEQYF	TGTGCCAGCAGCCCAATTCGGGGAGGAGGCTACGAGCAGTACTTC
TRBJ2-6	16	TRBV10-2	NA	few	CASSGGRGSGANVLTF	TGCGCCAGCAGTGGCGGACGGGGGTCTGGGGCCAACGTCCTGACTTTC
TRBJ2-1	11	TRBV6-6	NA	many	CASSPRDLQFF	TGTGCCAGCAGTCCCAGGGACTTGCAGTTCTTC
TRBJ2-2	16	TRBV20-1	TRBD2	NA	CSARLAGGPGTGELFF	TGCAGTGCCCGTTTAGCGGGAGGGCCTGGCACCGGGGAGCTGTTTTTT
TRBJ2-2	14	TRBV29-1	NA	many	CSVERYRNTGELFF	TGCAGCGTTGAACGGTACAGAAACACCGGGGAGCTGTTTTTT
TRBJ2-6	15	TRBV24-1	NA	NA	CATSENRDGANVLTF	TGTGCCACCAGTGAGAACAGGGATGGGGCCAACGTCCTGACTTTC